This passage covers 28 T cell receptor beta chains from one sample sequenced in a study of blood T cell repertoires in COVID-19 (dated by TCRdb to the early 2020s). The library was made by the immunoSEQ multiplex PCR assay. TCRdb retrieved this table from immuneACCESS and kept in-frame rearrangements only. Not all clones are present; in checked studies, unresolved V genes account for under half, and no reason is known for the remainder. Counted in this sample were about 89,000 clones; about 80% of them appeared once. The ten largest make up 15% to 20% of the sample. The sequencing sample was made of peripheral blood. Receptors were obtained from a woman over 75 with acute or convalescent COVID-19.

This clone came up a few times. This rearrangement joins TRBV2 to TRBJ1-5; D uncertain. The CDR3 consists of 15 residues. V lost 0 bases and J 0 bases, leaving 6 bases between the germline ends. Germline V lookup: CDR1 SNHLY, CDR2 FYNNEI. The CDR3 DNA reads as TGTGCCAGCAGTGAAGCGGCATATAGCAATCAGCCCCAGCATTTT. Translation gives CASSEAAYSNQPQHF.

The V call is TRBV7-9, the J call TRBJ1-1; D is unclear. Germline V gene sequence: CDR1 SEHNR, CDR2 FQNEAQ (reference sequence). V was clipped by 3 bases and J by 6 bases, with 11 bases between them. This CDR3 has 13 amino acids. The CDR3 here is CASSLAGEAEAFF. The CDR3 nucleotides read TGTGCCAGCAGCTTGGCAGGTGAAGCTGAAGCTTTCTTT.

This clone was picked up a small number of times. The chain employs TRBV20-1 and TRBJ1-5, with 8 bases that match TRBD1. Trimming cost V 3 bases and J 5 bases; bases outside gene matches: 9. CDR1 and CDR2 (germline): DFQATT, SNEGSKA (reference sequence). This CDR3 region has 15 residues. As DNA, the CDR3 is TGCAGTGCTAGTGCTGGGTTACAGGGGGATCAGCCCCAGCATTTT. Its translation is CSASAGLQGDQPQHF.

The chain links TRBV5-4 to TRBJ2-7; 10 bases align to TRBD1. CDR1 is SGHNT and CDR2 is YYREEE in the germline V gene (reference sequence). The CDR3 has 14 amino acids. V shed 0 bases, J shed 5 bases, and the junction held 2 bases outside the gene matches. CDR3: CASSLAGQGDEQYF. The DNA for the CDR3 is TGTGCCAGCAGCTTGGCAGGACAGGGGGACGAGCAGTACTTC.

This clone showed up just once. V gene TRBV4-1 combines with J gene TRBJ2-3; TRBD1 aligns across 7 bases. The CDR3 consists of 14 residues. CDR1 and CDR2 (germline): MGHRA, YSYEKL. With V trimmed by 4 bases and J by 2 bases, 3 bases remained unmatched. CDR3: CASSREGATDTQYF. CDR3 DNA: TGCGCCAGCAGCCGAGAGGGGGCCACAGATACGCAGTATTTT.

The J gene is TRBJ2-7, the V gene TRBV2, with 8 bases aligning to TRBD1. The germline CDR1 and CDR2 sequences are SNHLY and FYNNEI. The CDR3 consists of 14 residues. The J segment lost 2 bases and the V segment lost 5 bases, leaving 5 bases of the junction unmatched. Written as DNA, the CDR3 is TGTGCCAGCAGTTTTGACAGGGGCCCCTACGAGCAGTACTTC. Residues: CASSFDRGPYEQYF. The entire variable domain, with the rest obtained from reference TRBV2 and TRBJ2-7, is as follows: EPEVTQTPSHQVTQMGQEVILRCVPISNHLYFYWYRQILGQKVEFLVSFYNNEISEKSEIFDDQFSVERPDGSNFTLKIRSTKLEDSAMYFCASSFDRGPYEQYFGPGTRLTVT.

V and J are TRBV18 and TRBJ2-6, with D maybe TRBD1 (6 bases). The CDR3 contains 17 residues. Trimming took off 6 bases at V and 0 bases at J, with 15 bases between the two ends. The V gene's germline CDR1 is KGHSH and CDR2 LQKENI. CDR3 nucleotides: TGTGCCAGCTCGCTGCAAACGGGACACTCTGGGGCCAACGTCCTGACTTTC. Amino acids: CASSLQTGHSGANVLTF.

This chain links TRBV4-2 with TRBJ1-2; weak D call: TRBD1 (5 bases). Per the germline V gene, CDR1 is LGHNA and CDR2 is YNFKEQ. Trimming left V 0 bases short and J 6 bases short, with 11 bases between. This CDR3 is built from 14 residues. In DNA form, the CDR3 reads TGTGCCAGCAGCCAAGATGGGGCGGATAATGGCTACACCTTC. The encoded protein is CASSQDGADNGYTF.

This chain uses TRBV5-4 with TRBJ1-4; tentative D call: TRBD1 (6 bases). Per the germline V gene, CDR1 is SGHNT and CDR2 is YYREEE (reference sequence). V dropped 1 base and J dropped 8 bases, with 15 bases sitting between them. The CDR3 has 15 residues. CDR3 sequence: CASSLRGRGGEKLFF. For the CDR3, the DNA is TGTGCCAGCAGCTTGAGGGGCAGGGGAGGGGAAAAACTGTTTTTT.

The rearrangement links TRBV18 to TRBJ1-2, with TRBD1 as a possible D gene (5 bases). Looked up from germline, CDR1 is KGHSH and CDR2 is LQKENI. Trimming stripped 4 bases from V and 8 bases from J, with 11 bases between. This CDR3 contains 12 residues. The CDR3 reads CASSQGLEGYTF. For the CDR3, the DNA is TGTGCCAGCTCACAGGGGTTGGAGGGCTACACCTTC.

The chain joins TRBV12-3 or TRBV12-4 to TRBJ2-5; D is undetermined. The V gene lost 3 bases and the J gene lost 5 bases, with 7 bases spanning the gap. The CDR3 runs 12 residues. DNA for the CDR3: TGTGCCAGCAGTTTTGCCGCGGAGACCCAGTACTTC. Protein: CASSFAAETQYF.

In its sample, this clone was seen once. The chain carries TRBV7-9 and TRBJ1-6, with D maybe TRBD1 (6 bases). V lost 5 bases and J 9 bases, leaving 14 bases between the germline ends. The CDR3 is 14 residues long. Germline assignment: CDR1 SEHNR and CDR2 FQNEAQ (reference sequence). The CDR3 loop reads CASSQQGRFSPLHF. The CDR3 DNA reads TGTGCCAGCAGCCAACAGGGAAGGTTTTCACCCCTCCACTTT.

The rearrangement uses TRBV5-1 and TRBJ2-1; D may be TRBD2 (5 bases). V was cut by 1 base and J by 10 bases, with 12 bases left in between. Per the germline V gene, CDR1 is SGHRS and CDR2 is YFSETQ. The CDR3 extends over 13 amino acids. In DNA, the CDR3 is TGCGCCAGCAGCTTGCCGGGCACGGGGGAGCAGTTCTTC. Translating it yields CASSLPGTGEQFF.

The rearrangement joins TRBV5-8 to TRBJ2-3; 11 bases are shared with TRBD2. The CDR3 is 17 residues long. Germline V gene data show CDR1 as SGHTS and CDR2 as YDEGEE. V was clipped by 0 bases and J by 5 bases; unmatched bases: 8. The chain's CDR3 is CASSLEVTSGVVDTQYF. The CDR3 coding sequence is TGTGCCAGCAGCTTGGAAGTGACTAGCGGGGTCGTAGATACGCAGTATTTT.

This chain links TRBV5-1 with TRBJ1-1; no clear D. The V and J ends lost 0 bases and 5 bases respectively, with 8 bases between them. Germline V gene sequence: CDR1 SGHRS, CDR2 YFSETQ. The CDR3 sequence is 13 residues long. This CDR3 is CASSLELETEAFF. The CDR3 coding sequence is TGCGCCAGCAGCTTGGAGTTAGAGACTGAAGCTTTCTTT.

The chain uses TRBV5-8 and TRBJ2-2, with 11 bases that match TRBD1. V was pared by 4 bases and J by 3 bases, with 2 bases of the junction left unmatched. Germline CDR1 SGHTS, CDR2 YDEGEE. The CDR3 covers 15 residues. This CDR3 reads CASSPGQGDTGELFF. CDR3 nucleotides: TGTGCCAGCAGCCCGGGACAGGGGGACACCGGGGAGCTGTTTTTT.

The chain links TRBV2 to TRBJ2-3, with 11 bases identical to TRBD2. This CDR3 spans 17 amino acids. After removal of 1 base from V and 2 bases from J, the junction contained 5 bases not matched to a gene. The germline V gene has CDR1 SNHLY and CDR2 FYNNEI. CDR3 coding DNA: TGTGCCAGCAGTGAAGTACGGGGACTAGCGGTCACAGATACGCAGTATTTT. Protein sequence: CASSEVRGLAVTDTQYF.

V is TRBV3-1 (or the pseudogene TRBV3-2) and J is TRBJ2-7; 10 bases are a match to TRBD1. CDR1 is LGHDT and CDR2 is YNNKEL in the germline V gene (reference sequence). Trimming cost V 4 bases and J 3 bases; bases outside gene matches: 6. The CDR3 is 15 amino acids. The CDR3 protein is CASSRTDRGNYEQYF. The CDR3 nucleotides read TGTGCCAGCAGCCGCACGGACAGGGGGAACTACGAGCAGTACTTC.

The genes are TRBV5-1 and TRBJ1-1, with D possibly being TRBD1 (6 bases). V gave up 9 bases and J gave up 3 bases, with 18 bases separating them. Germline values: CDR1 SGHRS, CDR2 YFSETQ. The CDR3 totals 14 residues. The CDR3 region is CATRPQGLDTEAFF. Written as DNA, the CDR3 is TGCGCCACCCGGCCCCAGGGGCTGGACACTGAAGCTTTCTTT.

The V and J genes are TRBV7-9 and TRBJ2-2; 7 nucleotides agree with TRBD2. Trimming at V came to 3 bases and at J to 4 bases, leaving 14 bases not matched to a gene. CDR1 is SEHNR, CDR2 FQNEAQ, per germline (reference sequence). The CDR3 covers 18 residues. The CDR3 coding sequence is TGTGCCAGCAGCTTGAGAGCGGGGTACCCTCCGGGCACCGGGGAGCTGTTTTTT. Translating gives CASSLRAGYPPGTGELFF. Supplemented by reference TRBV7-9 and TRBJ2-2, the full variable domain reads DTGVSQNPRHKITKRGQNVTFRCDPISEHNRLYWYRQTLGQGPEFLTYFQNEAQLEKSRLLSDRFSAERPKGSFSTLEIQRTEQGDSAMYLCASSLRAGYPPGTGELFFGEGSRLTVL.

The sample holds one count of this clone. V gene TRBV27 combines with J gene TRBJ1-3, with D perhaps TRBD1 (6 bases). In germline, CDR1 is MNHEY, CDR2 SMNVEV (reference sequence). The CDR3 runs 15 residues. V was pared by 2 bases and J by 8 bases, with 16 bases between. The CDR3 loop is CASSLRGRGTDTIYF. The CDR3 DNA reads TGTGCCAGCAGTTTAAGGGGAAGGGGGACGGACACCATATATTTT.

As to this clone: Since a much larger clone is just one base distant, this may be a read error. The same CDR3 can be traced to other DNA sequences in this sample. The chain links TRBV3-1 (or the pseudogene TRBV3-2) to TRBJ1-3; D call uncertain. Germline V gene lookup returns CDR1 LGHDT and CDR2 YNNKEL (reference sequence). The CDR3 is 15 residues long. Trimming left V 1 base short and J 0 bases short, with 7 bases between. The CDR3 spells CASSQGTRSGNTIYF. For the CDR3, the DNA is TGTGCCAGCAGCCAAGGTACACGCTCTGGAAACACCATATATTTT.

The chain links TRBV9 to TRBJ2-5; TRBD2 aligns across 13 bases. The CDR3 contains 16 residues. Germline loops: CDR1 SGDLS, CDR2 YYNGEE. V was clipped by 4 bases and J by 5 bases; unmatched bases: 8. The CDR3 DNA sequence: TGTGCCAGCAGCCCCCAGACTAGCGGGGGGAGGGAGACCCAGTACTTC. This sequence encodes CASSPQTSGGRETQYF. Based on the CDR3 plus reference TRBV9 and TRBJ2-5, the full variable domain is DSGVTQTPKHLITATGQRVTLRCSPRSGDLSVYWYQQSLDQGLQFLIQYYNGEERAKGNILERFSAQQFPDLHSELNLSSLELGDSALYFCASSPQTSGGRETQYFGPGTRLLVL.

The genes are TRBV18 and TRBJ2-7; TRBD2 matches at 7 bases. J lost 4 bases, V lost 1 base, and 7 bases had no gene match. CDR3 size: 15 residues. Germline values: CDR1 KGHSH, CDR2 LQKENI. For the CDR3, the DNA is TGTGCCAGCTCACCACGGGGGGGGACTCAATACGAGCAGTACTTC. It is translated as CASSPRGGTQYEQYF.

This chain connects TRBV6-5 to TRBJ1-2, with D perhaps matching TRBD1 (5 bases). Germline V gene lookup returns CDR1 MNHEY and CDR2 SVGAGI. V lost 2 bases and J lost 4, with 14 bases in between. The CDR3 extends over 15 amino acids. CDR3 sequence reads: CASSYGRGWSYGYTF. The DNA for the CDR3 is TGTGCCAGCAGTTACGGGAGGGGCTGGAGCTATGGCTACACCTTC.

This clone was found once. This chain joins TRBV5-8 and TRBJ2-3; D call uncertain. CDR3 size: 15 residues. V was clipped by 0 bases and J by 0 bases, with 8 bases between them. Germline values: CDR1 SGHTS, CDR2 YDEGEE. CDR3 residues: CASSLGHPSTDTQYF. The CDR3 DNA reads TGTGCCAGCAGCTTGGGTCATCCCAGCACAGATACGCAGTATTTT.

This clone was observed a single time. The chain has TRBV19 and TRBJ2-7; 7 nucleotides line up with TRBD2. The CDR3 is 15 residues long. V gave up 7 bases and J gave up 1 base; unmatched junction bases: 10. Germline CDR1 is LNHDA and CDR2 is SQIVND (reference sequence). The CDR3 nucleotides read TGTGCCAGTACCATGGGAGGGGTATCATCCTACGAGCAGTACTTC. It specifies CASTMGGVSSYEQYF.

The CDR3 nucleotides are TGTGCCAGCAGCAAGGGACAGCTACCCGAGACCCAGTACTTC. It translates to CASSKGQLPETQYF. The V and J genes are TRBV5-6 and TRBJ2-5; 7 nucleotides align to TRBD1. The CDR3 is 14 amino acids. Germline V CDR1 and CDR2: SGHDT, YYEEEE. V lost 4 bases, J lost 5 bases, and 8 bases stayed unmatched.